These 13 T cell receptor beta chains were all obtained from the same sample, sequenced in a study of T cell responses to AZD1222 COVID-19 vaccine. Clones were sequenced by immunoSEQ multiplex PCR, and TCRdb holds only the in-frame ones, with some missing. Among tens of thousands of clones listed, approximately 83% were seen once. Sequenced here: peripheral blood, sampled 28 days after the second AZD1222 dose. The source of these receptors is an adult who received the AZD1222 COVID-19 vaccine.

This chain connects TRBV9 to TRBJ2-1; weak D call: TRBD1 (5 bases). Germline-derived CDR1 and CDR2 are SGDLS and YYNGEE. V was pared by 3 bases and J by 7 bases, with 11 bases between. The CDR3 is 13 residues long. CDR3 sequence reads: CASSGGSENEQFF. CDR3 nucleotides: TGTGCCAGCAGCGGGGGCAGTGAGAATGAGCAGTTCTTC.

This sequence joins TRBV19 and TRBJ1-1, with D possibly TRBD1 on 5 matching bases. Germline assignment: CDR1 LNHDA and CDR2 SQIVND (reference sequence). V shed 4 bases and J shed 10 bases, with 16 bases lying between them. This CDR3 is built from 13 residues. CDR3 DNA sequence: TGTGCCAGTAGTAGGTTTGGGGACGGGGGAGCTTTCTTT. This codes for CASSRFGDGGAFF. The whole variable domain, remainder taken from reference TRBV19 and TRBJ1-1, is DGGITQSPKYLFRKEGQNVTLSCEQNLNHDAMYWYRQDPGQGLRLIYYSQIVNDFQKGDIAEGYSVSREKKESFPLTVTSAQKNPTAFYLCASSRFGDGGAFFGQGTRLTVV.

This chain joins TRBV3-1 (or the pseudogene TRBV3-2) and TRBJ2-2, with no clear D. V was trimmed by 4 bases and J by 1 base, leaving 10 bases between them. This CDR3 spans 15 amino acids. Germline CDR1 and CDR2: LGHDT and YNNKEL (reference sequence). The DNA for the CDR3 is TGTGCCAGCAGCCCCAACTGGAAGAACACCGGGGAGCTGTTTTTT. Translating it yields CASSPNWKNTGELFF.

This clone showed up just a few times. The chain couples TRBV27 to TRBJ1-6; D is uncertain. The V and J ends lost 6 bases and 3 bases respectively, with 9 bases between them. Germline V gene sequence: CDR1 MNHEY, CDR2 SMNVEV (reference sequence). CDR3 length: 14 residues. CDR3 bases: TGTGCCAGCAGGGATTTAATCTATAATTCACCCCTCCACTTT. Amino acids: CASRDLIYNSPLHF.

The chain recombines TRBV2 with TRBJ2-1, with a tentative D call TRBD2 (7 bases). The CDR3 runs 15 residues. Germline V lookup: CDR1 SNHLY, CDR2 FYNNEI. Trimming stripped 2 bases from V and 0 bases from J, with 8 bases between. CDR3 residues: CASSERGGSYNEQFF. The CDR3 nucleotides read TGTGCCAGCAGTGAAAGGGGGGGCTCCTACAATGAGCAGTTCTTC.

The chain has TRBV3-1 (or the pseudogene TRBV3-2) and TRBJ2-2; no reliable D call. The germline CDR1 and CDR2 sequences are LGHDT and YNNKEL (reference sequence). V was cut by 1 base and J by 4 bases, with 10 bases left in between. The CDR3 totals 15 residues. CDR3 nucleotides: TGTGCCAGCAGCCAAGGGGCTTACCCCACCGGGGAGCTGTTTTTT. Translation gives CASSQGAYPTGELFF.

This clone has more than one count but fewer than ten. V and J are TRBV6-5 and TRBJ1-5; D gene ambiguous. This CDR3 contains 13 residues. Germline V gene lookup returns CDR1 MNHEY and CDR2 SVGAGI. V gave up 2 bases and J gave up 6 bases, with 8 bases separating them. The CDR3 nucleotides are TGTGCCAGCAGTTACACGAGTAGTCAGCCCCAGCATTTT. Amino acid sequence: CASSYTSSQPQHF.

The V call is TRBV5-5, the J call TRBJ1-5; possible D gene TRBD1, 5 bases. Trimming shortened V by 5 bases and J by 0 bases, and 12 bases separated the two germline ends. Germline V lookup: CDR1 SGHKS, CDR2 YYEKEE (reference sequence). This CDR3 is built from 15 residues. This CDR3 is CASRAGGYSNQPQHF. The CDR3 DNA sequence: TGTGCCAGCAGGGCGGGGGGTTATAGCAATCAGCCCCAGCATTTT.

The chain couples TRBV6-4 to TRBJ2-3; D is perhaps TRBD2 (6 bases). Germline-derived CDR1 and CDR2 are MRHNA and SNTAGT. The CDR3 covers 15 residues. Trimming left V 3 bases short and J 2 bases short, with 12 bases between. The CDR3 here is CASSEIAVPTDTQYF. The CDR3, as DNA: TGTGCCAGCAGTGAAATAGCGGTACCCACAGATACGCAGTATTTT.

A remark on this clone: This sample also contains other DNA sequences that code for the same CDR3. The chain uses TRBV28 and TRBJ2-3, with D tentatively TRBD2 (6 bases). CDR1 MDHEN and CDR2 SYDVKM come from the germline V gene. CDR3 size: 14 residues. Trimming took off 3 bases at V and 1 base at J, with 8 bases between the two ends. Written as DNA, the CDR3 is TGTGCCAGCAGTTTTGTAGCGGGCACAGATACGCAGTATTTT. Protein sequence: CASSFVAGTDTQYF.

By proportion, this clone is medium-sized. V gene TRBV7-8 combines with J gene TRBJ2-7; tentative D call: TRBD1 (5 bases). The CDR3 covers 13 residues. In germline, CDR1 is SGHVS, CDR2 FQNEAQ. With 3 bases removed from V and 1 base from J, the gap between germline ends came to 7 bases. The CDR3 reads CASSFGQSYEQYF. CDR3 in DNA: TGTGCCAGCAGCTTCGGACAATCCTACGAGCAGTACTTC. The whole variable domain, filled in from reference TRBV7-8 and TRBJ2-7, reads GAGVSQSPRYKVAKRGQDVALRCDPISGHVSLFWYQQALGQGPEFLTYFQNEAQLDKSGLPSDRFFAERPEGSVSTLKIQRTQQEDSAVYLCASSFGQSYEQYFGPGTRLTVT.

This clone was seen just once. The genes are TRBV19 and TRBJ2-1; no reliable D call. The CDR3 has 15 amino acids. Germline lookup yields CDR1 LNHDA and CDR2 SQIVND (reference sequence). Trimming cost V 7 bases and J 1 base, with 14 bases left between them. CDR3 residues: CASTASGFSYNEQFF. The CDR3 DNA is TGTGCCAGTACCGCTTCAGGATTTTCCTACAATGAGCAGTTCTTC.

This clone was detected once. The V gene is TRBV11-1, the J gene TRBJ2-3; D ambiguous. The V and J ends lost 3 bases and 0 bases respectively, with 7 bases between them. The CDR3 totals 14 residues. The germline V gene has CDR1 SGHAT and CDR2 FQDESV (reference sequence). DNA of the CDR3: TGTGCCAGCAGCTTCGCTCCAAGCACAGATACGCAGTATTTT. It specifies CASSFAPSTDTQYF.